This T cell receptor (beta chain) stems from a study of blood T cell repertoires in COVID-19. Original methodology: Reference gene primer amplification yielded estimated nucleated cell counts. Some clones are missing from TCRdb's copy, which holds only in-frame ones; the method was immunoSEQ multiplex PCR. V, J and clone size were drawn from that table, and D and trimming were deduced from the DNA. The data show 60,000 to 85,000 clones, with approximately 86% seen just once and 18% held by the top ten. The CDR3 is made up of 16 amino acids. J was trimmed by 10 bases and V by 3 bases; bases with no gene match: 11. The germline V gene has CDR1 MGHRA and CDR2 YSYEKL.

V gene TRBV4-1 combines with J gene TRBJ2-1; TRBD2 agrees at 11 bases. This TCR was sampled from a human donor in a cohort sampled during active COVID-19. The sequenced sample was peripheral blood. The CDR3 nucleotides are TGCGCCAGCAGCCACTTTAGCGGGAGGGCCGCAAGGGAGCAGTTCTTC. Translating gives CASSHFSGRAAREQFF.